This record covers a single T cell receptor (beta chain). This sample is part of a study of blood T cell repertoires in COVID-19. In the source study's methods: Amplified reference gene primers provided the basis for estimating nucleated cell counts. Data came from immunoSEQ multiplex PCR; TCRdb stores just in-frame clones and leaves some out. V and J calls plus clone size are reproduced from that table; the DNA served to infer D and trimming. This sample has about 200,000 clones, with roughly 82% found just once. CDR1 and CDR2 (germline): MNHEY, SMNVEV (reference sequence). The CDR3 is 15 residues long. V was shortened by 4 bases and J by 5 bases, with 17 bases between the two germline ends. The study counted Cohort 3 donors as recovered given two negative PCRs, clearance, or symptom resolution.

The chain combines TRBV27 with TRBJ1-1; a possible D gene is TRBD1 (5 bases). The sequence came from a man aged 40-55 years who had recovered from COVID-19. Sequencing was done on a sample of PBMCs or T cells enriched from blood (not recorded which). The CDR3 spells CASSSAPGVQTEAFF. CDR3 DNA sequence: TGTGCCAGCAGTTCCGCCCCGGGGGTGCAAACTGAAGCTTTCTTT.